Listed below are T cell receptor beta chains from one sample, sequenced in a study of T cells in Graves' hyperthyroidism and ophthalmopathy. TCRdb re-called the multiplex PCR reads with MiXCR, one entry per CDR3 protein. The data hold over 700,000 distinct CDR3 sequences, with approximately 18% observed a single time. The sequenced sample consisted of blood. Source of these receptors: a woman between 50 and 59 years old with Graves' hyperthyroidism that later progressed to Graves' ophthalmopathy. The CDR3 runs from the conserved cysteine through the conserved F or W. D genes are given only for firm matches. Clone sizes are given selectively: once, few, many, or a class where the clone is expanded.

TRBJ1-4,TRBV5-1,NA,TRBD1,TGCGCCAGCAGCGAGCTTGGGACAGGGGACGAAAAACTGTTTTTT,CASSELGTGDEKLFF
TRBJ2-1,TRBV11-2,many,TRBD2,TGTGCCAGCAGCTCGTGGGAGGCGGGGGGCCTTGCGGGTGAGCAGTTCTTC,CASSSWEAGGLAGEQFF
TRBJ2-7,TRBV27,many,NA,TGTGCCAGCAGTCCCGGGAGCTCCTACGAGCAGTACTTC,CASSPGSSYEQYF
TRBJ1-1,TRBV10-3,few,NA,TGTGCCATCAGTGAAGCGCATTCCCCGAACACTGAAGCTTTCTTT,CAISEAHSPNTEAFF
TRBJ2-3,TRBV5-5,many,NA,TGTGCCAGCAGCTTGGCACGGGTCAGCACAGATACGCAGTATTTT,CASSLARVSTDTQYF
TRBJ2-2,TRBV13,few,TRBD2,TGTGCCAGCAGCATGGGACTAGCGGGGGCGCACACCGGGGAGCTGTTTTTT,CASSMGLAGAHTGELFF
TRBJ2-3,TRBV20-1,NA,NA,TGCAGTGCTAGGGTGGCGGGCCCCACAGATACGCAGTATTTT,CSARVAGPTDTQYF
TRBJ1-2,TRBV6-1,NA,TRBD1,TGTGCCAGCAGTGACGCAGGGGGCATCTATGGCTACACCTTC,CASSDAGGIYGYTF
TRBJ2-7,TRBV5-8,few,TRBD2,TGTGCCAGCAGCGAGGAGCCTAGCGGGGGGGCCGGCGAGCAGTACTTC,CASSEEPSGGAGEQYF
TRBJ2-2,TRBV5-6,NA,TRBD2,TGTGCCAGCCGTGATAGCGGGGGAGGCACCGGGGAGCTGTTTTTT,CASRDSGGGTGELFF
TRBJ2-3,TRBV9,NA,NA,TGTGCCAGCAGCCTCTCGGACACCACAGATACGCAGTATTTT,CASSLSDTTDTQYF
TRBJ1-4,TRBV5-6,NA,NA,TGTGCCAGCAGCTCGGGGCTGAGAGGAAAACTGTTTTTT,CASSSGLRGKLFF
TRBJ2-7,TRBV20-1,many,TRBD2,TGCAGTGCCCCTCAGAGCGGGGGCCCTTCCTACGAGCAGTACTTC,CSAPQSGGPSYEQYF
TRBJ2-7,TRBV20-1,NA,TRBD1,TGCAGTGCTAACCAACAGGGGAGCTCCTACGAGCAGTACTTC,CSANQQGSSYEQYF
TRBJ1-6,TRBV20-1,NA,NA,TGCAGTGCTAGAGAGCCGGGGGGCTCGAATTCACCCCTCCACTTT,CSAREPGGSNSPLHF
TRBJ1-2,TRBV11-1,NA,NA,TGTGCCAGCAGCTTAGCGTCAGGAGGCTCCCGAAATTATGGCTACACCTTC,CASSLASGGSRNYGYTF
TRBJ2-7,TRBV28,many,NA,TGTGCCAGCAGTTTAGGTGGTCTTCACTCCTACGAGCAGTACTTC,CASSLGGLHSYEQYF
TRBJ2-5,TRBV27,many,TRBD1,TGTGCCAGCAGTCTTATGAGGACAGGGGGAAAAGAGATCCAGTACTTC,CASSLMRTGGKEIQYF
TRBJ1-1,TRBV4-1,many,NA,TGCGCCAGCAGCCGGGGACCGGGAACTGAAGCTTTCTTT,CASSRGPGTEAFF
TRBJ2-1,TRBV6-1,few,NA,TGTGCCAGCAGTGAACCAAGACAGATCCATGAGCAGTTCTTC,CASSEPRQIHEQFF
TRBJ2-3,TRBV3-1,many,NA,TGTGCCAGCAGCCCCCGTGGGGTGGGGCGCGGAGATACGCAGTATTTT,CASSPRGVGRGDTQYF
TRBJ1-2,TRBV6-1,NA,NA,TGTGCCAGCACACAGGGTGGCGTACCCTATGGCTACACCTTC,CASTQGGVPYGYTF
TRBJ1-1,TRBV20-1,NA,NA,TGCAGTGCTAGAATTTACGGTGGGGCGAACACTGAAGCTTTCTTT,CSARIYGGANTEAFF
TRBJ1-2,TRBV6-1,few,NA,TGTGCCAGCAGCCCCGACACGGGAGGCTATGGCTACACCTTC,CASSPDTGGYGYTF